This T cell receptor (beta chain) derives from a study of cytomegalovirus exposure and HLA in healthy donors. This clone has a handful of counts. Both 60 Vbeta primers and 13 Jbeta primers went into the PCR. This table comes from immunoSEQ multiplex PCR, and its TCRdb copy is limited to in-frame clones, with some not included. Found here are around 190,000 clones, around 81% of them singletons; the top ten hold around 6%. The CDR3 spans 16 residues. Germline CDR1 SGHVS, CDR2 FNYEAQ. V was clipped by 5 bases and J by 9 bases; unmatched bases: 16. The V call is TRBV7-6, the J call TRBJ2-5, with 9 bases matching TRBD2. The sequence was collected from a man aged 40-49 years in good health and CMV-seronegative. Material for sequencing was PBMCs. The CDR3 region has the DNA TGTGCCAGCAGCCGGGGGGGCGGACTAGCGCCAGCGGCCCAGTACTTC. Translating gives CASSRGGGLAPAAQYF.